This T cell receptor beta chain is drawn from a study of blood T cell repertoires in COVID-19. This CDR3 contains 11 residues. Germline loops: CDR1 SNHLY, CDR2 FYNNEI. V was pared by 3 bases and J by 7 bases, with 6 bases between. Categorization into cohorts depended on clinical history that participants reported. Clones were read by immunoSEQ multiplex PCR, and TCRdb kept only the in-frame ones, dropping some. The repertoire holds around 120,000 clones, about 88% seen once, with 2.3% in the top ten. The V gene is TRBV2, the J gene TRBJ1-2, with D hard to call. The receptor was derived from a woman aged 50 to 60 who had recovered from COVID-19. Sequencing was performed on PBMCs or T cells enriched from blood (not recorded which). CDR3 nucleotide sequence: TGTGCCAGCAGTGAGGAGCTTGGCTACACCTTC. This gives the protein CASSEELGYTF. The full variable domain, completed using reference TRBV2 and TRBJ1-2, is EPEVTQTPSHQVTQMGQEVILRCVPISNHLYFYWYRQILGQKVEFLVSFYNNEISEKSEIFDDQFSVERPDGSNFTLKIRSTKLEDSAMYFCASSEELGYTFGSGTRLTVV.